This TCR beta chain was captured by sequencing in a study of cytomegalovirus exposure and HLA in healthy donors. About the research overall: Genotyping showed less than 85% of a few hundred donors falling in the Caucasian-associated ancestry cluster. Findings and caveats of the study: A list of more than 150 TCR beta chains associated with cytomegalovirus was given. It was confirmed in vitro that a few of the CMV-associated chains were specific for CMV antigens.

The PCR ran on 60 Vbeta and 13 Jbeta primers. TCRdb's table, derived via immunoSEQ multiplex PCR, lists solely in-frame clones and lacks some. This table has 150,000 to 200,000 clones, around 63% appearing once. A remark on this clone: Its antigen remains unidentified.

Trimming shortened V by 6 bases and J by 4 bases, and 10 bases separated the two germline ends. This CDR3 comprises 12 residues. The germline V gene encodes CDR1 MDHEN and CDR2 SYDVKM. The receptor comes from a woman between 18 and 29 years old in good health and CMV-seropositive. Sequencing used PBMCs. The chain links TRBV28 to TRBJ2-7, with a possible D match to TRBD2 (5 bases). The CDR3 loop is CASRNPGYEQYF. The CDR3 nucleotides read TGTGCCAGCAGAAACCCGGGGTACGAGCAGTACTTC.